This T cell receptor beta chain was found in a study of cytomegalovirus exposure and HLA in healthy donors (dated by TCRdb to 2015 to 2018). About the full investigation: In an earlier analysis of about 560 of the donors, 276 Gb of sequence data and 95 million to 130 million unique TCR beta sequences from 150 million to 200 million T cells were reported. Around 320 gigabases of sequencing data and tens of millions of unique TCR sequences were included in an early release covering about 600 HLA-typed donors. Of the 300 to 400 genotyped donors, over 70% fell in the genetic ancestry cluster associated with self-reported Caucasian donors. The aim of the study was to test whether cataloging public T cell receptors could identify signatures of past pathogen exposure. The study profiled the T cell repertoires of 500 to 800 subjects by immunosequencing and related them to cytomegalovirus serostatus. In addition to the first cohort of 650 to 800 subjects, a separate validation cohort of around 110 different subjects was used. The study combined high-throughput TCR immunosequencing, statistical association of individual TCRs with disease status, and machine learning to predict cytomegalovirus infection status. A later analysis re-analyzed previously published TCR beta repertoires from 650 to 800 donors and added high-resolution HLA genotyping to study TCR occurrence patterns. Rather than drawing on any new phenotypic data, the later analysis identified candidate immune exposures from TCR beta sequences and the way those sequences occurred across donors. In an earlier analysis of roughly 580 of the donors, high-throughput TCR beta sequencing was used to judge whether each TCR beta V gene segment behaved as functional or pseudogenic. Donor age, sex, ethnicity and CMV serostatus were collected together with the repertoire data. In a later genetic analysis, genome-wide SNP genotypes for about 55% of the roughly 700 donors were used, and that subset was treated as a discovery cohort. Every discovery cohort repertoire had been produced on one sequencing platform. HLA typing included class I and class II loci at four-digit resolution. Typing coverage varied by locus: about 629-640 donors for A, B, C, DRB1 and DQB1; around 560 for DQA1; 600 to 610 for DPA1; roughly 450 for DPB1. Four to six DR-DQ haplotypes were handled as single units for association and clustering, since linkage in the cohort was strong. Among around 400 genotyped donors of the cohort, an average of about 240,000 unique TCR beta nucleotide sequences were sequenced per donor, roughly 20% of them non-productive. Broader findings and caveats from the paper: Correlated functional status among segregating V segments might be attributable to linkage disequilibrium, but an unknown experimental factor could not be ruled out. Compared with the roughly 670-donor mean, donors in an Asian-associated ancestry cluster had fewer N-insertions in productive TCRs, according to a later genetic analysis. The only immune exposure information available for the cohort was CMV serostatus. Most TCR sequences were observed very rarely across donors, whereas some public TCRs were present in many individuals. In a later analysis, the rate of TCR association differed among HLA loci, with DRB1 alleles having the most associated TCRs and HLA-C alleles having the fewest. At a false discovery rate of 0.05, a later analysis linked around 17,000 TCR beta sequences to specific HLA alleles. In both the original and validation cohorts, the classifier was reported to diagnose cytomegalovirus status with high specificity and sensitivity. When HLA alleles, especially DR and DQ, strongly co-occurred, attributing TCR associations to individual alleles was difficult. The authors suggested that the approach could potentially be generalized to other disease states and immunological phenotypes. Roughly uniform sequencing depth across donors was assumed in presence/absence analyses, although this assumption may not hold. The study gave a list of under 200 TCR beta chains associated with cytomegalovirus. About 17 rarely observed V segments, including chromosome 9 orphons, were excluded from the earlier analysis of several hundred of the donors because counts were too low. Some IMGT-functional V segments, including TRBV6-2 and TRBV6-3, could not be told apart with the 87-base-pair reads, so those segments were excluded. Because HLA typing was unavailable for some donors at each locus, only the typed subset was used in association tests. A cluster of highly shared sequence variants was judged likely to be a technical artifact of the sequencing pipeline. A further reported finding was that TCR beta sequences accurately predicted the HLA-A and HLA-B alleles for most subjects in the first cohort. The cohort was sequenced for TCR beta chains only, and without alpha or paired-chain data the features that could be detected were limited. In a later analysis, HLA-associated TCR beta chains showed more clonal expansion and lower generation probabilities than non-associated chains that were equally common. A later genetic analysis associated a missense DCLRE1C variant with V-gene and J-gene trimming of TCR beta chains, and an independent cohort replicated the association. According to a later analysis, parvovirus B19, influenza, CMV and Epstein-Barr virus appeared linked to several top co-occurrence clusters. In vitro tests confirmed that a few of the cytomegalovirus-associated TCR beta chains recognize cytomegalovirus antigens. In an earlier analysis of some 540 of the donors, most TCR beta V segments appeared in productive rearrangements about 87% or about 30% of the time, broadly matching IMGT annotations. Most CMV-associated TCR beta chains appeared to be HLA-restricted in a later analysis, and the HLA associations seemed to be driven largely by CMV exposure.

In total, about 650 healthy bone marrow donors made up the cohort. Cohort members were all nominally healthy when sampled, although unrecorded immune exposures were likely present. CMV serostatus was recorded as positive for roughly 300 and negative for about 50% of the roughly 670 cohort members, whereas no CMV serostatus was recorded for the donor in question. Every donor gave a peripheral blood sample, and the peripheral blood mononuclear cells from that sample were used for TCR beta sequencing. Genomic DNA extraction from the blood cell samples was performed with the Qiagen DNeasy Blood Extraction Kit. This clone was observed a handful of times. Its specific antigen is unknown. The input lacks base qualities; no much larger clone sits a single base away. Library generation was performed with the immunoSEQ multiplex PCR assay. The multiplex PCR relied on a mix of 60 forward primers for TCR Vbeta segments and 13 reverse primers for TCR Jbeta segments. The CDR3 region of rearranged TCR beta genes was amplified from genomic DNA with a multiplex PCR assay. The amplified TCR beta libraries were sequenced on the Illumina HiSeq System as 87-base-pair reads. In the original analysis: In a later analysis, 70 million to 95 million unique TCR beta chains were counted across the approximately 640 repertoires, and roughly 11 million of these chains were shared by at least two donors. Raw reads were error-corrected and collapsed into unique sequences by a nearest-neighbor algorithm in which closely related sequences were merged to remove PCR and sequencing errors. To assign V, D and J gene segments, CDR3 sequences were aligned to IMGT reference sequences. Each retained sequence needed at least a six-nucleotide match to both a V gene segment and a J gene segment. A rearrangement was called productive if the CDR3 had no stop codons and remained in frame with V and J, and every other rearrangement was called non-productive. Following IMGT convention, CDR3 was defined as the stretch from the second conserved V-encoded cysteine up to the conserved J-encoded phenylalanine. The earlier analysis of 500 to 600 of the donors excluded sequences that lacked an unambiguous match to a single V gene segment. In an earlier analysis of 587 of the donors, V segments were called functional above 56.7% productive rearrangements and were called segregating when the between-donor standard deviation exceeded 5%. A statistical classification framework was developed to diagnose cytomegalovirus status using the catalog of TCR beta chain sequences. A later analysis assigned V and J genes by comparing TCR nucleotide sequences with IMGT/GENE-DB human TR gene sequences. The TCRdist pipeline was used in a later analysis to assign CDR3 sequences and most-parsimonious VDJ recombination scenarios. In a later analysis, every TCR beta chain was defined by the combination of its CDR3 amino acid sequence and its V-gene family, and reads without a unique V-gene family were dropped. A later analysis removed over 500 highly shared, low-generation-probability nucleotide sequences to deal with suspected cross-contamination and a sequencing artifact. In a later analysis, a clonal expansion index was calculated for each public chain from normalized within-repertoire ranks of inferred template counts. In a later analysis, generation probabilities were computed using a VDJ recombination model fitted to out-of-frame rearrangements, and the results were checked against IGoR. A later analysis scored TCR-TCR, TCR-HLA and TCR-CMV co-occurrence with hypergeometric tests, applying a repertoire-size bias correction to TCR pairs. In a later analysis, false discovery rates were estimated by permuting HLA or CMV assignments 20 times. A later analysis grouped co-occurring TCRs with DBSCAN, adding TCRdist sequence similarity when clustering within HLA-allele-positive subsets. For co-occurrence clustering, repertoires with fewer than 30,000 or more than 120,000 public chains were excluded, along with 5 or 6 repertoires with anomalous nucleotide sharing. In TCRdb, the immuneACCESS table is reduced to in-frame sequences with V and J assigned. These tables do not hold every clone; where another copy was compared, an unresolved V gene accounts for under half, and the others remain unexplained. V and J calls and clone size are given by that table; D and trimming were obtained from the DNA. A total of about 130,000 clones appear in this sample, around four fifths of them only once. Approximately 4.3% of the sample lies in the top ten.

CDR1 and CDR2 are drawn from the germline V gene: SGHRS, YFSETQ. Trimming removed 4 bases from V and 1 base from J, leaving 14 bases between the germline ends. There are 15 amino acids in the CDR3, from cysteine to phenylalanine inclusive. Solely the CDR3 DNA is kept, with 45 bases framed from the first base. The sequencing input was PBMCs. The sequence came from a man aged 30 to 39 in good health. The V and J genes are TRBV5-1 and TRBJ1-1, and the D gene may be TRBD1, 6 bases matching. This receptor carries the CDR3 CASSGVGTPNTEAFF. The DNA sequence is TGCGCCAGCAGCGGGGTGGGGACACCGAACACTGAAGCTTTCTTT. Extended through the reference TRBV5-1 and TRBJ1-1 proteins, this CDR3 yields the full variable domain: KAGVTQTPRYLIKTRGQQVTLSCSPISGHRSVSWYQQTPGQGLQFLFEYFSETQRNKGNFPGRFSGRQFSNSRSEMNVSTLELGDSALYLCASSGVGTPNTEAFFGQGTRLTVV.